Below are 20 T cell receptor beta chains sequenced from a single sample in a study of OX40 agonist ivuxolimab in advanced cancers. Libraries were prepared by immunoSEQ multiplex PCR; TCRdb keeps only in-frame clonotypes and omits some of them. The data hold about 73,000 clones, with about 87% observed a single time. The sample in question was CD4+ or CD8+ T cells sorted from blood, obtained in a trial of the OX40 agonist ivuxolimab. These receptors were collected from an adult with an advanced solid tumor such as melanoma, head and neck, liver or kidney cancer.

V is TRBV28 and J is TRBJ2-7; possible D gene TRBD1, 6 bases. The ends were cut back, 5 bases at V and 7 bases at J, with 18 bases in the middle. Germline V gene data show CDR1 as MDHEN and CDR2 as SYDVKM. This CDR3 spans 14 amino acids. CDR3 DNA sequence: TGTGCCAGCAGTCCCCGGACAGTCCTTTTAGAGCAGTACTTC. Translation gives CASSPRTVLLEQYF.

The chain combines TRBV9 with TRBJ2-3; no reliable D call. Germline V CDR1 and CDR2: SGDLS, YYNGEE. V was trimmed by 0 bases and J by 9 bases, leaving 5 bases between them. The CDR3 is made up of 11 amino acids. CDR3 DNA: TGTGCCAGCAGCGTAGGGCAGACGCAGTATTTT. It encodes CASSVGQTQYF.

This clone was seen a handful of times. Other DNA sequences in the sample encode the same CDR3. This rearrangement joins TRBV19 to TRBJ2-5; possible D gene TRBD1, 6 bases. The CDR3 covers 13 residues. The germline V gene encodes CDR1 LNHDA and CDR2 SQIVND (reference sequence). Trimming removed 2 bases at V and 4 bases at J, with 8 bases between. The CDR3 DNA is TGTGCCAGTAGTATATCCAGGGGAGAGACCCAGTACTTC. Its protein is CASSISRGETQYF.

The chain joins TRBV11-1 to TRBJ1-2; D not certain. Trimming left V 5 bases short and J 8 bases short, with 9 bases between. Germline V gene lookup returns CDR1 SGHAT and CDR2 FQDESV (reference sequence). This CDR3 comprises 11 residues. The CDR3 nucleotides read TGTGCCAGCAGCGGGTTGTCGGGCTACACCTTC. Translated, it gives CASSGLSGYTF.

The rearrangement links TRBV11-3 to TRBJ1-6; no definite D call. V lost 3 bases to trimming and J lost 4 bases, with 7 bases between them. This CDR3 comprises 14 residues. The germline CDR1 and CDR2 sequences are SGHNT and YENEEA. CDR3 nucleotides: TGTGCCAGCAGCTTCGGACTGTATAATTCACCCCTCCACTTT. The encoded protein is CASSFGLYNSPLHF.

The chain recombines TRBV19 with TRBJ2-7, with D possibly matching TRBD2 (5 bases). Germline loops: CDR1 LNHDA, CDR2 SQIVND (reference sequence). This CDR3 region has 15 residues. The V gene lost 6 bases and the J gene lost 2 bases, with 17 bases spanning the gap. CDR3 amino acids: CASSPGTGSTYEQYF. DNA of the CDR3: TGTGCCAGTAGCCCTGGAACGGGATCAACCTACGAGCAGTACTTC.

The chain combines TRBV6-1 with TRBJ1-6, with TRBD1 identical over 8 bases. The germline gives CDR1 MNHNS, CDR2 SASEGT. With 0 bases clipped from V and 7 bases from J, the junction kept 2 bases outside the gene matches. The CDR3 is 15 residues long. CDR3 sequence: CASSEATGENSPLHF. CDR3 in DNA: TGTGCCAGCAGTGAAGCGACAGGGGAAAATTCACCCCTCCACTTT.

Written as DNA, the CDR3 is TGTGCCACCAGCAGAGATTTGGGGGGCGGCAATCAGCCCCAGCATTTT. This gives the protein CATSRDLGGGNQPQHF. The chain combines TRBV15 with TRBJ1-5; a weak D match, TRBD1 (6 bases). This CDR3 has 16 amino acids. V was clipped by 0 bases and J by 2 bases, with 11 bases between them. The germline CDR1 and CDR2 sequences are LNHNV and YYDKDF (reference sequence).

This chain links TRBV29-1 with TRBJ2-2; D might be TRBD1 (6 bases). The CDR3 runs to 13 residues. Trimming removed 7 bases from V and 2 bases from J, with 11 bases in between. The germline V gene has CDR1 SQVTM and CDR2 ANQGSEA. The CDR3 sequence is CSGRTANTGELFF. CDR3 coding DNA: TGCAGCGGCCGGACAGCTAACACCGGGGAGCTGTTTTTT.

V and J are TRBV19 and TRBJ2-4, with 8 bases that match TRBD2. The germline CDR1 and CDR2 sequences are LNHDA and SQIVND (reference sequence). The CDR3 loop spans 15 amino acids. V shed 5 bases and J 2 bases; nucleotides not matched to a gene: 5. The CDR3 DNA follows: TGTGCCAGTAGTTTCCGGACTAGCCCCAAAAACATTCAGTACTTC. Its protein is CASSFRTSPKNIQYF.

The chain uses TRBV10-2 and TRBJ2-2; D is uncertain. Trimming took off 3 bases at V and 6 bases at J, with 8 bases between the two ends. The CDR3 consists of 13 residues. The germline V gene encodes CDR1 WSHSY and CDR2 SAAADI. CDR3 in amino acids: CASSDSGSGELFF. The CDR3 bases are TGCGCCAGCAGTGATTCTGGGTCCGGGGAGCTGTTTTTT.

The genes are TRBV27 and TRBJ1-3, with D maybe TRBD1 (5 bases). CDR1 and CDR2 (germline): MNHEY, SMNVEV (reference sequence). This CDR3 region has 13 residues. Trimming pared 5 bases from V and 1 base from J, leaving 6 bases between. CDR3: CASSPGSGNTIYF. The DNA for the CDR3 is TGTGCCAGCAGTCCAGGGTCTGGAAACACCATATATTTT.

The chain employs TRBV30 and TRBJ1-3, with D tentatively TRBD1 (5 bases). The CDR3 spans 14 residues. Trimming pared 0 bases from V and 4 bases from J, leaving 10 bases between. The germline V gene encodes CDR1 GTSNPN and CDR2 SVGIG (reference sequence). The CDR3 sequence is CAWSVLGEGNTIYF. CDR3 coding DNA: TGTGCCTGGAGTGTTCTAGGGGAAGGAAACACCATATATTTT.

The rearrangement uses TRBV18 and TRBJ2-1; the match to TRBD2 covers 14 bases. The length of the CDR3 is 16 residues. J lost 8 bases, V lost 0 bases, and 3 bases had no gene match. Per the germline V gene, CDR1 is KGHSH and CDR2 is LQKENI. For the CDR3, the DNA is TGTGCCAGCTCACCACCGGGACTAGCGGGAGAGGATGAGCAGTTCTTC. Its translation is CASSPPGLAGEDEQFF.

In its sample, this clone was seen once. CDR3 in amino acids: CASSPTAGAYNEQFF. As DNA, the CDR3 is TGTGCCAGCTCACCGACAGCGGGAGCATACAATGAGCAGTTCTTC. The J gene is TRBJ2-1, the V gene TRBV18, with 8 bases fitting TRBD2. V lost 3 bases and J lost 4; bases outside the gene matches: 5. Per the germline V gene, CDR1 is KGHSH and CDR2 is LQKENI. The CDR3 totals 15 residues.

This chain connects TRBV28 to TRBJ2-1; possibly TRBD2 for D (6 bases). Germline CDR1 and CDR2: MDHEN and SYDVKM. This CDR3 comprises 16 residues. V was pared by 5 bases and J by 8 bases, with 22 bases between. The CDR3 sequence is CASSLQTRIGKYEQFF. The CDR3 region has the DNA TGTGCCAGCAGTCTACAGACTAGAATTGGCAAGTATGAGCAGTTCTTC.

This chain uses TRBV4-1 with TRBJ2-5, with TRBD2 matching over 8 bases. From germline, CDR1 is MGHRA and CDR2 YSYEKL. V lost 3 bases and J lost 5; bases outside the gene matches: 8. The CDR3 totals 15 residues. The CDR3 DNA reads as TGCGCCAGCAGCCACATAGCGGGAAGCTCGGAGACCCAGTACTTC. Residues: CASSHIAGSSETQYF.

The chain has TRBV30 and TRBJ2-2, with D unclear. Trimming stripped 3 bases from V and 0 bases from J, with 5 bases between. This CDR3 comprises 13 residues. Germline V gene data show CDR1 as GTSNPN and CDR2 as SVGIG (reference sequence). The CDR3 coding sequence is TGTGCCTGGAGGGCGGCGAACACCGGGGAGCTGTTTTTT. Protein product: CAWRAANTGELFF.

The chain has TRBV5-6 and TRBJ2-2; the D is unclear. With 1 base removed from V and 0 bases from J, the gap between germline ends came to 7 bases. Germline V CDR1 and CDR2: SGHDT, YYEEEE. This CDR3 has 15 residues. CDR3 amino acids: CASSLSRANTGELFF. DNA for the CDR3: TGTGCCAGCAGCTTGAGTCGGGCGAACACCGGGGAGCTGTTTTTT.

V usage is TRBV13 and J usage is TRBJ1-1; D may be TRBD1 (5 bases). Trimming took off 7 bases at V and 4 bases at J, with 16 bases between the two ends. Germline assignment: CDR1 PRHDT and CDR2 FYEKMQ (reference sequence). This CDR3 has 14 residues. CDR3 loop: CASTQEGTGTEAFF. The CDR3 bases are TGTGCCAGCACCCAGGAGGGGACCGGCACTGAAGCTTTCTTT.